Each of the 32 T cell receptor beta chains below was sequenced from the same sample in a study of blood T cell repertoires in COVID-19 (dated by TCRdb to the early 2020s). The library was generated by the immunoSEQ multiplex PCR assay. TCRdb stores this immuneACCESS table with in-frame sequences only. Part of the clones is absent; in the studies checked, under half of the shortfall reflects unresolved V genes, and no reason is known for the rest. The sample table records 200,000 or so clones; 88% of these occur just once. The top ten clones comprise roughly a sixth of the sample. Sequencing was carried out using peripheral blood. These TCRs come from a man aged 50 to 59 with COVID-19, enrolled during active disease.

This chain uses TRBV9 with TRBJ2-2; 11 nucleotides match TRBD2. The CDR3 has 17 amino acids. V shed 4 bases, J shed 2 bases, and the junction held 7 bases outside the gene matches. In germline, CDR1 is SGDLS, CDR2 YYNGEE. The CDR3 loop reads CASSKIAGGENTGELFF. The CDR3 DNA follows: TGTGCCAGCAGCAAAATAGCGGGAGGGGAAAACACCGGGGAGCTGTTTTTT.

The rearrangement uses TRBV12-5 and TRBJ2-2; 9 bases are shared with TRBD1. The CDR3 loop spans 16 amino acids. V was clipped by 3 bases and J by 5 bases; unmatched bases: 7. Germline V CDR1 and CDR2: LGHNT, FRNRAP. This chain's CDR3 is CASGLAQGARTGELFF. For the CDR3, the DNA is TGTGCTAGTGGTTTAGCACAGGGGGCGAGAACCGGGGAGCTGTTTTTT.

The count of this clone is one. This CDR3 is CASSTLPGGNGDTQYF. CDR3 bases: TGTGCCAGTAGTACCCTCCCAGGGGGCAATGGAGATACGCAGTATTTT. The chain combines TRBV19 with TRBJ2-3; 8 bases line up with TRBD1. CDR1 is LNHDA, CDR2 SQIVND, per germline (reference sequence). The CDR3 length is 16 residues. V was pared by 4 bases and J by 5 bases, with 11 bases of the junction left unmatched.

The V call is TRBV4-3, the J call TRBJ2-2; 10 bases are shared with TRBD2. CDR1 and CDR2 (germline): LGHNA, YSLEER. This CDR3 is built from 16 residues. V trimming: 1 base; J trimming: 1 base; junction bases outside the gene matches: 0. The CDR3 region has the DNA TGCGCCAGCAGCCAAGCTAGCGGGGGGAACACCGGGGAGCTGTTTTTT. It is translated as CASSQASGGNTGELFF.

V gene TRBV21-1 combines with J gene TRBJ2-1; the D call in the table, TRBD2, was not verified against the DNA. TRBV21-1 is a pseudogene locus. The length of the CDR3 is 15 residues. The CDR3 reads CASSKEGGDYNEQFF. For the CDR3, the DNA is TGTGCCAGCAGCAAAGAGGGGGGGGACTACAATGAGCAGTTCTTC.

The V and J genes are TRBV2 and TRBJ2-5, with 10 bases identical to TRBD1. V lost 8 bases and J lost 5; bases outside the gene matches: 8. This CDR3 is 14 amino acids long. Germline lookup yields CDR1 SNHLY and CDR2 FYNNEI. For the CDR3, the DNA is TGTGCCAGCGCGGGGTTGGGACAGGGGGAGACCCAGTACTTC. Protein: CASAGLGQGETQYF.

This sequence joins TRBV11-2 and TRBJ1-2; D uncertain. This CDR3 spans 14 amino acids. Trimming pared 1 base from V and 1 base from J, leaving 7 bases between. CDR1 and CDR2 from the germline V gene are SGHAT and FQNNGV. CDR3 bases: TGTGCCAGCAGCTTAGGTCCCTTTAACTATGGCTACACCTTC. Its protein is CASSLGPFNYGYTF.

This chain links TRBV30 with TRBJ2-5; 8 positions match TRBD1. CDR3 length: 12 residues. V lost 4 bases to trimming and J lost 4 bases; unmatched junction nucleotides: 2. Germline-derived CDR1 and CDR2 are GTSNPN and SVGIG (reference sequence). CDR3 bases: TGTGCCTGGACTACAGGGGGAGAGACCCAGTACTTC. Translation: CAWTTGGETQYF. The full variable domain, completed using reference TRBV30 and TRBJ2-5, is SQTIHQWPATLVQPVGSPLSLECTVEGTSNPNLYWYRQAAGRGLQLLFYSVGIGQISSEVPQNLSASRPQDRQFILSSKKLLLSDSGFYLCAWTTGGETQYFGPGTRLLVL.

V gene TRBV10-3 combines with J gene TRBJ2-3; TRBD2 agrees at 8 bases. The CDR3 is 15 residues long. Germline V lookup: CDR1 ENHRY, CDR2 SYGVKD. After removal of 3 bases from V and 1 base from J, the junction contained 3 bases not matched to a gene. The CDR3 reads CAISETRGGTDTQYF. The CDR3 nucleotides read TGTGCCATCAGTGAAACGCGGGGGGGCACAGATACGCAGTATTTT.

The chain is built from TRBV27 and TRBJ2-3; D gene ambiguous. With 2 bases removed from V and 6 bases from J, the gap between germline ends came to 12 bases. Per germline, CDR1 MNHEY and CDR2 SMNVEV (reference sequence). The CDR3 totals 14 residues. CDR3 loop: CASSLEPRQDTQYF. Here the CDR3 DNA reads TGTGCCAGCAGTTTAGAACCTCGTCAGGATACGCAGTATTTT.

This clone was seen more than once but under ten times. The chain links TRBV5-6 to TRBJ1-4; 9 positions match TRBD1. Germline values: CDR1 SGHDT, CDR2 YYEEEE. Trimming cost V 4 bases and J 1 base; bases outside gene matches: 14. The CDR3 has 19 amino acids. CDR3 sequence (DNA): TGTGCCAGCAGCCCCGACAGGGGGTGGTTTCGAGAAACTAATGAAAAACTGTTTTTT. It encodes CASSPDRGWFRETNEKLFF.

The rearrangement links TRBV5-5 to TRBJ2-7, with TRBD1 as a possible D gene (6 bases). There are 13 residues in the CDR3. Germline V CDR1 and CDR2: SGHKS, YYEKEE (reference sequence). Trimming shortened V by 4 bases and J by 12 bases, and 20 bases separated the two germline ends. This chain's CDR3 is CASSMAGATGPYF. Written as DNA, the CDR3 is TGTGCCAGCAGCATGGCCGGTGCGACAGGTCCGTACTTC. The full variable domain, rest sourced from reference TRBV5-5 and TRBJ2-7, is DAGVTQSPTHLIKTRGQQVTLRCSPISGHKSVSWYQQVLGQGPQFIFQYYEKEERGRGNFPDRFSARQFPNYSSELNVNALLLGDSALYLCASSMAGATGPYFGPGTRLTVT.

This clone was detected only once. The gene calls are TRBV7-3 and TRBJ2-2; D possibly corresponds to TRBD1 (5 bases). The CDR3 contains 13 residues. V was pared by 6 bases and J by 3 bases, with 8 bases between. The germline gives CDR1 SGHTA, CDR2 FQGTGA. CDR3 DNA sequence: TGTGCCAGCAGGAGCAGGGACACCGGGGAGCTGTTTTTT. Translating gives CASRSRDTGELFF. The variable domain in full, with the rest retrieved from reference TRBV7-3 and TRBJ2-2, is GAGVSQTPSNKVTEKGKYVELRCDPISGHTALYWYRQSLGQGPEFLIYFQGTGAADDSGLPNDRFFAVRPEGSVSTLKIQRTERGDSAVYLCASRSRDTGELFFGEGSRLTVL.

This CDR3 reads CASSFSGPGDAATNEKLFF. CDR3 DNA sequence: TGCGCCAGCAGCTTTTCGGGTCCAGGGGACGCCGCAACTAATGAAAAACTGTTTTTT. The V call is TRBV5-1, the J call TRBJ1-4; TRBD1 is a possible D gene (6 bases). With 2 bases removed from V and 0 bases from J, the gap between germline ends came to 20 bases. Germline V gene sequence: CDR1 SGHRS, CDR2 YFSETQ. The CDR3 is 19 residues long.

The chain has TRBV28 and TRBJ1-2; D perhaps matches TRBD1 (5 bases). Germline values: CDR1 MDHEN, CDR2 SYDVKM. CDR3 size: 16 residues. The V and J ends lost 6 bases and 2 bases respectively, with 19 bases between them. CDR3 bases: TGTGCCAGCAGCCCTGTCGGCGGGACCCGCAACTATGGCTACACCTTC. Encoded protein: CASSPVGGTRNYGYTF.

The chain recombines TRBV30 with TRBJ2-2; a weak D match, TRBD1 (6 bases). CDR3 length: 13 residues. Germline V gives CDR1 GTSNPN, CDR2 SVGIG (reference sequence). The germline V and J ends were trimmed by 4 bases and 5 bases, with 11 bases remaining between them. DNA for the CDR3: TGTGCCTGGACTCCCAGGGGAACCGGGGAGCTGTTTTTT. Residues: CAWTPRGTGELFF.

CDR3 nucleotide sequence: TGTGCCAGCAGCTTAGACTCCCGGACAGGGGGTAATTCACCCCTCCACTTT. It codes for CASSLDSRTGGNSPLHF. The chain combines TRBV7-9 with TRBJ1-6, with 10 bases that match TRBD1. The CDR3 totals 17 residues. Germline values: CDR1 SEHNR, CDR2 FQNEAQ (reference sequence). After removal of 1 base from V and 6 bases from J, the junction contained 6 bases not matched to a gene.

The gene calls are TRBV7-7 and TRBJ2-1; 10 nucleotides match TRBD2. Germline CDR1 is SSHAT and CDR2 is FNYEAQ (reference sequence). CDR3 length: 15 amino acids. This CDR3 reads CASSLAGAPYNEQFF. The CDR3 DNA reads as TGTGCTAGCTCCCTAGCGGGAGCCCCCTACAATGAGCAGTTCTTC. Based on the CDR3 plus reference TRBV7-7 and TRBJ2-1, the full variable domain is GAGVSQSPRYKVTKRGQDVTLRCDPISSHATLYWYQQALGQGPEFLTYFNYEAQPDKSGLPSDRFSAERPEGSISTLTIQRTEQRDSAMYRCASSLAGAPYNEQFFGPGTRLTVL.

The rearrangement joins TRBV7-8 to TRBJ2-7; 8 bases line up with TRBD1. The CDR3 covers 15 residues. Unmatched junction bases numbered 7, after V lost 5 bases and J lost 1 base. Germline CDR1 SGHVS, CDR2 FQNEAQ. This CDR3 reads CASSLGTGESYEQYF. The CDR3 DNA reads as TGTGCCAGCAGCCTCGGGACAGGAGAATCCTACGAGCAGTACTTC.

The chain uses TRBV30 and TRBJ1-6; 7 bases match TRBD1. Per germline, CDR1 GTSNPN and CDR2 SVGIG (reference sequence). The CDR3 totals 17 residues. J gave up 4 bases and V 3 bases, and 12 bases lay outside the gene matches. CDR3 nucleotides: TGTGCCTGGAGCGCCGGGACAGCATTTATATATAATTCACCCCTCCACTTT. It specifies CAWSAGTAFIYNSPLHF.

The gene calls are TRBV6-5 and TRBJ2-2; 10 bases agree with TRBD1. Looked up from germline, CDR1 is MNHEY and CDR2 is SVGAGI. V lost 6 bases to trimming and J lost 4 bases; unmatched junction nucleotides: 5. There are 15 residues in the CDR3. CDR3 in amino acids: CASRTGGTTTGELFF. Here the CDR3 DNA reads TGTGCCAGCAGGACAGGGGGCACGACCACCGGGGAGCTGTTTTTT.

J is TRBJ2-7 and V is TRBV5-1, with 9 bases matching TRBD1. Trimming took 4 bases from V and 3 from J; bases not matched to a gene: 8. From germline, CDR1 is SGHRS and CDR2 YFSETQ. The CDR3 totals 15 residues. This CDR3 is CASSGTGTPNYEQYF. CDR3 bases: TGCGCCAGCAGCGGGACAGGGACCCCGAACTACGAGCAGTACTTC.

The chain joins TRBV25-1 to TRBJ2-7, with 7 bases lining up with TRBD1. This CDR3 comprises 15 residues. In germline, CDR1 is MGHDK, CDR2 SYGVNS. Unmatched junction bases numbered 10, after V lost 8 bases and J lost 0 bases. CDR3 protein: CASLAKTGNSYEQYF. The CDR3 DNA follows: TGTGCCAGCCTTGCCAAGACAGGGAACTCCTACGAGCAGTACTTC.

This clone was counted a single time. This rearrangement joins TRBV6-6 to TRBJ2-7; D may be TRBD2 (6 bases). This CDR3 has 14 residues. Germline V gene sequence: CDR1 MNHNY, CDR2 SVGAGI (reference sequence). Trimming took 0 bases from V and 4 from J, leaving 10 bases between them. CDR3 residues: CASSYSGGGYEQYF. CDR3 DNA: TGTGCCAGCAGTTACTCAGGTGGGGGGTACGAGCAGTACTTC.

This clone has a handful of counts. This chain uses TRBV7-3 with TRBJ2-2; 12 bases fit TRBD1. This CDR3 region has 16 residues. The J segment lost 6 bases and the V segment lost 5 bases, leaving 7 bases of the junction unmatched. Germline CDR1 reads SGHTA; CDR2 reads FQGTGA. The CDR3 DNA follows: TGTGCCAGCAGCCATCCGGGACAGGGGGCCTCCGGGGAGCTGTTTTTT. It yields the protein CASSHPGQGASGELFF. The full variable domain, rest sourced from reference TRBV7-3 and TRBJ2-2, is GAGVSQTPSNKVTEKGKYVELRCDPISGHTALYWYRQSLGQGPEFLIYFQGTGAADDSGLPNDRFFAVRPEGSVSTLKIQRTERGDSAVYLCASSHPGQGASGELFFGEGSRLTVL.

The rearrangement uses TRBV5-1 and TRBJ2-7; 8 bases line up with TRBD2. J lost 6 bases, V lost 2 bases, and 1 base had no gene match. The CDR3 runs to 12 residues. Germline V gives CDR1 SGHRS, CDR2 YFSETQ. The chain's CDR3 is CASSFSGTEQYF. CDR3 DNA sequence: TGCGCCAGCAGCTTTAGCGGGACCGAGCAGTACTTC. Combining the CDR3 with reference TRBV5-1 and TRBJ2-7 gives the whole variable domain KAGVTQTPRYLIKTRGQQVTLSCSPISGHRSVSWYQQTPGQGLQFLFEYFSETQRNKGNFPGRFSGRQFSNSRSEMNVSTLELGDSALYLCASSFSGTEQYFGPGTRLTVT.

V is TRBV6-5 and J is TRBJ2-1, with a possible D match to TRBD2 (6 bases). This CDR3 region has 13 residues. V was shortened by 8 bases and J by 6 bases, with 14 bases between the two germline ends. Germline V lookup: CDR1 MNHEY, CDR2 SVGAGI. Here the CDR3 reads CASSGRNGNEQFF. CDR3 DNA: TGTGCCAGCTCCGGGAGAAACGGCAATGAGCAGTTCTTC.

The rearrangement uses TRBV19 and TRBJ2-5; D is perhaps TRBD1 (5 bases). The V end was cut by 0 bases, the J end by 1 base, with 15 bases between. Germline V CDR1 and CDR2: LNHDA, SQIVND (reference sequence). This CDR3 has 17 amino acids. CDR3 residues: CASSIDLGRRAQETQYF. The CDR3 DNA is TGTGCCAGTAGTATAGATCTGGGCCGCAGGGCCCAAGAGACCCAGTACTTC.

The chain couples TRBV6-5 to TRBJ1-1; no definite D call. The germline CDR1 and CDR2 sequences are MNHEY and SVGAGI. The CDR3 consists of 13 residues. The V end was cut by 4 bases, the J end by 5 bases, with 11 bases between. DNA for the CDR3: TGTGCCAGCAGTTCCACGGGTGGAACTGAAGCTTTCTTT. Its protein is CASSSTGGTEAFF.

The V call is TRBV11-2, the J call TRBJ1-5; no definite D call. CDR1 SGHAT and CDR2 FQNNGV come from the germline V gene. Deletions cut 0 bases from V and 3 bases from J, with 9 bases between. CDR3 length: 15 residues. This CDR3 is CASSLDGGPNQPQHF. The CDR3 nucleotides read TGTGCCAGCAGCTTAGATGGAGGGCCCAATCAGCCCCAGCATTTT.

CDR3 DNA sequence: TGTGCCAGCAGCTTGGGAGCCTTCGGCCTTTTAGCGGGAGGGTTCTACGAGCAGTACTTC. Its translation is CASSLGAFGLLAGGFYEQYF. The rearrangement links TRBV5-8 to TRBJ2-7; 11 bases are a match to TRBD2. The germline V gene has CDR1 SGHTS and CDR2 YDEGEE. The CDR3 consists of 20 residues. V shed 0 bases and J 3 bases; nucleotides not matched to a gene: 17.

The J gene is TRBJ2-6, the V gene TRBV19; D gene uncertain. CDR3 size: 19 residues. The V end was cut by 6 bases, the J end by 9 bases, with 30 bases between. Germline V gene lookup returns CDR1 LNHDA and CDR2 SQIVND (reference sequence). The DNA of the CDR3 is TGTGCCAGTAGCCCCAACCTCGCCAACGGAGTGGTATGGTACAACGTCCTGACTTTC. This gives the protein CASSPNLANGVVWYNVLTF.